This TCR beta chain was identified in a study of blood T cell repertoires in COVID-19. Study details: COVID-19 samples collected from the United States, Italy and Spain covered acute and convalescent phases.

Per the germline V gene, CDR1 is LNHDA and CDR2 is SQIVND (reference sequence). The CDR3 loop spans 15 amino acids. The ends lost 5 bases at V and 7 bases at J; junction bases unmatched: 7. In the source study's methods: Reference gene primer amplification gave nucleated cell count estimates. The method was immunoSEQ multiplex PCR; TCRdb's version includes in-frame clones alone and lacks a portion of them. Clonal size and the V and J genes are those of that table, whereas D and trimming came from the DNA. The sample holds around 300,000 clones; almost 85% are singletons and the top ten take roughly 7%.

The sequence was collected from a human donor in a cohort sampled during active COVID-19. The source material was peripheral blood. V usage is TRBV19 and J usage is TRBJ2-1; 11 nucleotides line up with TRBD2. CDR3 sequence: CASSVASGGRNEQFF. CDR3 nucleotide sequence: TGTGCCAGTAGTGTGGCTAGCGGGGGGCGGAATGAGCAGTTCTTC. The complete variable domain, with remaining parts taken from reference TRBV19 and TRBJ2-1, reads DGGITQSPKYLFRKEGQNVTLSCEQNLNHDAMYWYRQDPGQGLRLIYYSQIVNDFQKGDIAEGYSVSREKKESFPLTVTSAQKNPTAFYLCASSVASGGRNEQFFGPGTRLTVL.